One and the same sample provided the 14 T cell receptor beta chains below, sequenced in a study of PD-L1 blockade in urothelial cancer. TCRdb keeps only in-frame clones here, not all; method: immunoSEQ multiplex PCR. This sample yields more than 55,000 clones, of which around 81% are seen a single time; approximately 5.1% belongs to the top ten. The time point: pretreatment peripheral blood. Sequences were derived from PBMCs, sampled around atezolizumab (anti-PD-L1) treatment. The receptors come from a man between 70 and 80 years old with urothelial cancer.

The chain links TRBV20-1 to TRBJ2-7, with a possible D match to TRBD1 (6 bases). The CDR3 runs 11 residues. Trimming cost V 4 bases and J 3 bases, with 7 bases left between them. Germline lookup yields CDR1 DFQATT and CDR2 SNEGSKA (reference sequence). CDR3: CSAIQGYEQYF. CDR3 bases: TGCAGTGCTATACAGGGCTACGAGCAGTACTTC.

The J gene is TRBJ1-2, the V gene TRBV18, with 11 bases that match TRBD1. The CDR3 length is 13 residues. Per germline, CDR1 KGHSH and CDR2 LQKENI. V shed 5 bases, J shed 6 bases, and the junction held 2 bases outside the gene matches. CDR3 sequence (DNA): TGTGCCAGCTCAGGACAGGGGGCAGATGGCTACACCTTC. Translated: CASSGQGADGYTF.

V gene TRBV19 combines with J gene TRBJ1-3, with a tentative D call TRBD1 (5 bases). Looked up from germline, CDR1 is LNHDA and CDR2 is SQIVND (reference sequence). CDR3 length: 19 amino acids. V lost 3 bases and J 0 bases, leaving 21 bases between the germline ends. CDR3 amino acids: CASSMGGTRTPFSGNTIYF. The CDR3 nucleotides are TGTGCCAGTAGTATGGGGGGGACCCGGACGCCCTTCTCTGGAAACACCATATATTTT. Using reference TRBV19 and TRBJ1-3 for the parts outside the CDR3, the full variable domain is DGGITQSPKYLFRKEGQNVTLSCEQNLNHDAMYWYRQDPGQGLRLIYYSQIVNDFQKGDIAEGYSVSREKKESFPLTVTSAQKNPTAFYLCASSMGGTRTPFSGNTIYFGEGSWLTVV.

The rearrangement joins TRBV11-3 to TRBJ1-1, with TRBD1 matching over 7 bases. Per germline, CDR1 SGHNT and CDR2 YENEEA. With 5 bases clipped from V and 1 base from J, the junction kept 7 bases outside the gene matches. The CDR3 sequence is 15 residues long. In DNA form, the CDR3 reads TGTGCCAGCAGCCCATCCACAGGGGAGAACACTGAAGCTTTCTTT. This sequence encodes CASSPSTGENTEAFF.

The J gene is TRBJ2-1, the V gene TRBV7-6, with 11 bases identical to TRBD2. CDR1 is SGHVS and CDR2 is FNYEAQ in the germline V gene. The V segment lost 2 bases and the J segment 5 bases; nucleotides outside the gene matches: 14. CDR3 length: 19 residues. The CDR3: CASSLSSYVSGRADNEQFF. The CDR3 DNA reads as TGTGCCAGCAGCTTATCGTCTTACGTTAGCGGGAGGGCCGACAATGAGCAGTTCTTC.

The V and J genes are TRBV20-1 and TRBJ1-2, with unresolved D. CDR3 length: 11 residues. CDR1 and CDR2 (germline): DFQATT, SNEGSKA (reference sequence). V was shortened by 6 bases and J by 6 bases, with 11 bases between the two germline ends. CDR3 in DNA: TGCAGTGCCCCGGGTCTCGATGGCTACACCTTC. Encoded protein: CSAPGLDGYTF.

The chain couples TRBV5-1 to TRBJ2-3; D remains unclear. CDR1 is SGHRS and CDR2 is YFSETQ in the germline V gene. The ends were cut back, 0 bases at V and 0 bases at J, with 8 bases in the middle. This CDR3 is built from 15 residues. Here the CDR3 DNA reads TGCGCCAGCAGCTTGGACACACCGAGCACAGATACGCAGTATTTT. It translates to CASSLDTPSTDTQYF.

This sequence joins TRBV6-6 and TRBJ1-2, with a possible D match to TRBD1 (6 bases). In germline, CDR1 is MNHNY, CDR2 SVGAGI (reference sequence). V was clipped by 10 bases and J by 7 bases, with 22 bases between them. The length of the CDR3 is 14 residues. The CDR3 nucleotides read TGTGCCACCCTACAGGGAAAAAGATTCTCTGGCTACACCTTC. Encoded protein: CATLQGKRFSGYTF.

The rearrangement links TRBV5-4 to TRBJ1-5; TRBD1 matches 7 bases. CDR1 SGHNT and CDR2 YYREEE come from the germline V gene (reference sequence). The CDR3 length is 15 residues. With V trimmed by 0 bases and J by 5 bases, 5 bases remained unmatched. Here the CDR3 reads CASSLDPGGDQPQHF. CDR3 DNA sequence: TGTGCCAGCAGCTTGGACCCAGGGGGTGATCAGCCCCAGCATTTT.

The rearrangement uses TRBV11-3 and TRBJ2-5; 10 bases map to TRBD1. Unmatched junction bases numbered 7, after V lost 5 bases and J lost 4 bases. The germline V gene encodes CDR1 SGHNT and CDR2 YENEEA. CDR3 size: 15 residues. For the CDR3, the DNA is TGTGCCAGCAGCACCTCCGGGACAGGGGTAGAGACCCAGTACTTC. Translated: CASSTSGTGVETQYF.

V is TRBV6-4 and J is TRBJ2-2; D not certain. The V and J ends lost 6 bases and 0 bases respectively, with 8 bases between them. Germline V gene sequence: CDR1 MRHNA, CDR2 SNTAGT. The CDR3 covers 14 residues. CDR3 amino acids: CASREVSNTGELFF. In nucleotides, the CDR3 is TGTGCCAGCAGAGAGGTTTCGAACACCGGGGAGCTGTTTTTT.

The chain uses TRBV10-3 and TRBJ2-3, with 7 bases that match TRBD2. Looked up from germline, CDR1 is ENHRY and CDR2 is SYGVKD. CDR3 length: 14 amino acids. After removal of 8 bases from V and 1 base from J, the junction contained 6 bases not matched to a gene. In nucleotides, the CDR3 is TGTGCCATCTCGAAAAGCGGGGGCACAGATACGCAGTATTTT. Translation gives CAISKSGGTDTQYF.

The chain carries TRBV4-1 and TRBJ2-2; D gene uncertain. Trimming cost V 7 bases and J 11 bases, with 5 bases left between them. The CDR3 has 9 residues. Germline CDR1 is MGHRA and CDR2 is YSYEKL. CDR3 in amino acids: CASKTELFF. The CDR3 DNA reads TGCGCCAGCAAAACAGAGCTGTTTTTT.

This clone has more than one count but fewer than ten. The chain joins TRBV19 to TRBJ1-4, with TRBD1 matching 7 bases. CDR3 size: 16 residues. V shed 6 bases, J shed 3 bases, and the junction held 10 bases outside the gene matches. Germline V gene lookup returns CDR1 LNHDA and CDR2 SQIVND (reference sequence). CDR3 amino acids: CASSPQYGTANEKLFF. The CDR3, as DNA: TGTGCCAGTAGCCCTCAATACGGGACAGCTAATGAAAAACTGTTTTTT.